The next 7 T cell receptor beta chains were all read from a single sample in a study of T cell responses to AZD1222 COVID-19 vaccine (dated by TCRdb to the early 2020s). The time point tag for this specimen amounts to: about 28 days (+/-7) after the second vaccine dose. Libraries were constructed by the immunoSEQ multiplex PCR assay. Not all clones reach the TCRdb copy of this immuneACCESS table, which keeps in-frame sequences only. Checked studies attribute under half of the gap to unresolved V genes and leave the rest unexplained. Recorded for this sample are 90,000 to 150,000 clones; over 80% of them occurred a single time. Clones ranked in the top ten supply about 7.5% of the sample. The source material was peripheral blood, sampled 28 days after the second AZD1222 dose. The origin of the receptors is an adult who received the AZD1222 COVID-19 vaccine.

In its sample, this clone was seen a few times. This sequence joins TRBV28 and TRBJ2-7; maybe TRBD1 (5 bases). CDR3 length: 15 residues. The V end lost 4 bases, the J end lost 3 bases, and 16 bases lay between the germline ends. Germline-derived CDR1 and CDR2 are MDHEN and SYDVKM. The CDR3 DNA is TGTGCCAGCAGTTGGCGACAGCGAGTAGGCTACGAGCAGTACTTC. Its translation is CASSWRQRVGYEQYF.

The CDR3 loop reads CASSPRLASYNEQFF. CDR3 bases: TGTGCCAGCAGCCCACGACTAGCATCCTACAATGAGCAGTTCTTC. The chain has TRBV9 and TRBJ2-1, with TRBD2 identical over 7 bases. The CDR3 extends over 15 amino acids. V gave up 4 bases and J gave up 1 base; unmatched junction bases: 5. Per the germline V gene, CDR1 is SGDLS and CDR2 is YYNGEE.

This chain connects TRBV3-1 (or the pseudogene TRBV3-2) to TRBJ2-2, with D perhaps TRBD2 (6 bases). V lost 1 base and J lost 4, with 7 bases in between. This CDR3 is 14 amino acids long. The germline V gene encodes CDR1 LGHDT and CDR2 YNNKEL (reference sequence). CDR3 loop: CASSQAGVTGELFF. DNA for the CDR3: TGTGCCAGCAGCCAAGCGGGGGTCACCGGGGAGCTGTTTTTT.

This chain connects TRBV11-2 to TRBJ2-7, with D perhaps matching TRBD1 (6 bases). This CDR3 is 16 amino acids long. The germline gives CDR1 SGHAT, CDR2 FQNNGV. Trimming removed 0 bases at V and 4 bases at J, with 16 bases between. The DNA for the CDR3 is TGTGCCAGCAGCTTAGATGAGATTGGGGGCCGGTACGAGCAGTACTTC. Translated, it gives CASSLDEIGGRYEQYF.

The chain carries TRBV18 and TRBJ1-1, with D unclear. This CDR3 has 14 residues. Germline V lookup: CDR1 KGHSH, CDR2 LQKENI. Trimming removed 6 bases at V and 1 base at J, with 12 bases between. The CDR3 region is CASSELRENTEAFF. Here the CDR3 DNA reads TGTGCCAGCTCTGAATTGCGAGAGAACACTGAAGCTTTCTTT.

The CDR3 loop reads CASSSRGSHYEQYF. The CDR3 DNA reads TGTGCCAGCAGCTCGCGGGGGTCCCACTACGAGCAGTACTTC. This chain joins TRBV7-6 and TRBJ2-7; 7 positions agree with TRBD2. Germline loops: CDR1 SGHVS, CDR2 FNYEAQ. After removal of 4 bases from V and 3 bases from J, the junction contained 6 bases not matched to a gene. The CDR3 is made up of 14 amino acids.

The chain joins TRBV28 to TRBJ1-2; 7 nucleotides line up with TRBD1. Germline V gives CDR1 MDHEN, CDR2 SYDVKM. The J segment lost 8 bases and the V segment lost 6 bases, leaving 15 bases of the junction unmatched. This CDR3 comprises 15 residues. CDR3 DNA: TGTGCCAGCAGCAGATCTGACAGGGTTCTGCCCGGCTACACCTTC. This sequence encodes CASSRSDRVLPGYTF.